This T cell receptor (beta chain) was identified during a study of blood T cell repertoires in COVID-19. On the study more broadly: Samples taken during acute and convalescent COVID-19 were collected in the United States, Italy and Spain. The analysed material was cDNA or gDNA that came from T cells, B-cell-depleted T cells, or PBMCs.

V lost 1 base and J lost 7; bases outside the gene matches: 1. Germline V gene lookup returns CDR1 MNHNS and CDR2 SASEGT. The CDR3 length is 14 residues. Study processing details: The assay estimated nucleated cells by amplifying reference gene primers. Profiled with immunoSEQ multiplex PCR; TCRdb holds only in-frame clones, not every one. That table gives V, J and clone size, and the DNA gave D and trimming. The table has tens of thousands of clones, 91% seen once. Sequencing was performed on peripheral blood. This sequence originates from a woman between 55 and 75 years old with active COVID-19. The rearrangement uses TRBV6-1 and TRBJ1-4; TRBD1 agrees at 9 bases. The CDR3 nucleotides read TGTGCCAGCAGTGAAGGGACAGGGGTTGAAAAACTGTTTTTT. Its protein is CASSEGTGVEKLFF.